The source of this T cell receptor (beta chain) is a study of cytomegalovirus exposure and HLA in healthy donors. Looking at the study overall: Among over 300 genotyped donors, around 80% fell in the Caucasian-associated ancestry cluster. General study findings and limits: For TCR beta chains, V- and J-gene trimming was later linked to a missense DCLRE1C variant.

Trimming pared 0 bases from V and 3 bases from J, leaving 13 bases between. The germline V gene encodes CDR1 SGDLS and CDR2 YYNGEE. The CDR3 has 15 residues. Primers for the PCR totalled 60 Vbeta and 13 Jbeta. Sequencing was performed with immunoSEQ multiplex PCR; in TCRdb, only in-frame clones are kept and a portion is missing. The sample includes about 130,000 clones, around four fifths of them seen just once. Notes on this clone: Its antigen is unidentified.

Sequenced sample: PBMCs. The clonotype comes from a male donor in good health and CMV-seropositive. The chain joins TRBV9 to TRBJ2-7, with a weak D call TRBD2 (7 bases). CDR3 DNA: TGTGCCAGCAGCGTAGACCTGGGGGGGCACTACGAGCAGTACTTC. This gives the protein CASSVDLGGHYEQYF.